This TCR beta chain was obtained from a study of shared clonotypes between healthy human individuals (dated by TCRdb to about 2020). Study-wide context: The cohort included a few men and a couple of women between 18 and 49 years of age. The study deeply sequenced blood TCR repertoires of five healthy adults to estimate repertoire size and the extent of clonotype sharing between individuals. Between about 0.9 and 8.9 billion PBMCs per donor were obtained by leukapheresis. Libraries were prepared and TCR repertoires were sequenced by different laboratories using diverse techniques, in order to increase sequencing depth and limit assay-specific biases. For each donor, CD4 naive and CD4 memory were each run on three plates, CD8 naive on two plates, and CD8 memory on one plate. What the work shows at the level of the full study, not this receptor alone: Incomplete sequencing was indicated by rarefaction of sorted-subset datasets, despite the large sequencing depth. Naive subsets generally had larger estimated clonotype richness than memory subsets. Clonotypes shared by all four sorted-subset donors showed higher generation probabilities than non-shared clonotypes. Pairwise subsampling led to the expectation that sequencing depth would affect the degree of clonotype sharing among donors. The genetic and exposure-history diversity represented was limited by the small number of donors. Across a handful of donors, about 5% of naive CD4, 3.5% of naive CD8, under 2.5% of memory CD4, and around 0.4% of memory CD8 clonotypes were shared. Sampling was restricted to blood, and TCR repertoires in tissues likely differ from the TCR repertoires found in blood.

Using the deep immunoSEQ assay, multiplex PCR amplified TCR CDR3 regions from genomic DNA. Extracted genomic DNA from each cell subset was spread evenly across all wells of several immunoSEQ 96-well plates, with each plate serving as a replicate. For sorted subsets, about 210 ng of genomic DNA, equivalent to around 30,000 T cell genomes, went into each replicate PCR. The purified libraries were quantified using a Qubit 3.0 fluorometer, sized with a Bioanalyzer 2100, and then quantified again using the KAPA Library Quantification kit. Every immunoSEQ 96-well plate was sequenced on a dedicated single-read 150-cycle Illumina NextSeq 550 flow cell. Per the original workflow: Because the immunoSEQ output held only junctional sequences and lacked quality scores, the filtering could not match the filtering applied to full-length reads. To assign V/J genes and CDR3, sequences were annotated using PyIR, a Python wrapper for IgBLAST v1.9, with IMGT germline references. Reads were removed for weak V/J assignments (E-value above 1e-6), missing CDR3, stop codons, out-of-frame junctions, or ambiguous translated residues. A V3J clonotype was defined by an identical inferred V gene, J gene, and CDR3 amino acid sequence. Percentage overlap between repertoires was computed as shared unique clonotypes divided by the size of the smaller repertoire. Repertoire richness was assessed with RTK rarefaction, the Chao1 estimator, and Recon v2.1 estimates of unobserved clonotypes. OLGA was used to compute generation probabilities for all TCRbeta clonotypes that the gDNA method yielded from a few donors. The clones in this table, taken by TCRdb from immuneACCESS, are in-frame only. Not every clone is retained; where verified, under half of the shortfall comes from an unresolved V gene, and the cause of the rest is unknown. V, J and clone size are taken as reported in that table, and D and trimming were inferred from the DNA itself. The sample table lists over 2 million clones, less than 95% of them with a count of one. Roughly 1.1% of the sample comes from the top ten.

CD8 naive samples consisted of CD45RO-negative cells that were positively selected for CCR7, yielding a CD45RA+CCR7+ population without TemRA cells. Healthy HIV-negative adults with no recently reported acute infections or vaccinations were included as donors. Every donor was a Caucasian adult residing in Nashville, Tennessee, USA. Blood was collected by leukapheresis, and PBMCs were isolated by Ficoll-Histopaque density gradient centrifugation and then cryopreserved in liquid nitrogen vapor phase. Analytical flow cytometry was used to check the purity and quantity of each magnetically sorted T cell population. Genomic DNA was isolated from every sorted fraction and measured by UV absorbance on a Nanodrop 2000c. CDR3 length: 16 amino acids, cysteine to phenylalanine. Just CDR3 DNA is preserved here, 48 bases in frame from base 1. The junction shows trimming of 0 bases on V and 1 base on J, and the gene matches do not reach 4 bases of it. Reading the germline V gene (reference sequence) gives CDR1 LNHNV and CDR2 YYDKDF.

A note on this clone: The antigen it binds to is not known. No much larger clonotype is one base removed from it; base qualities were not supplied.

The TCR was taken from a man aged 18-30 years in good health. Rearrangement joined TRBV15 to TRBJ2-5; TRBD1 lines up with 8 middle nucleotides. Sequences were obtained from naive CD8+ T cells sorted from blood. The cell subset or site label, read with the paper, signifies: CD45RA+CCR7+. The bases read TGTGCCACCAGCAGAGATAGGGGACAGGCCCAAGAGACCCAGTACTTC. Its translation reads: CATSRDRGQAQETQYF.